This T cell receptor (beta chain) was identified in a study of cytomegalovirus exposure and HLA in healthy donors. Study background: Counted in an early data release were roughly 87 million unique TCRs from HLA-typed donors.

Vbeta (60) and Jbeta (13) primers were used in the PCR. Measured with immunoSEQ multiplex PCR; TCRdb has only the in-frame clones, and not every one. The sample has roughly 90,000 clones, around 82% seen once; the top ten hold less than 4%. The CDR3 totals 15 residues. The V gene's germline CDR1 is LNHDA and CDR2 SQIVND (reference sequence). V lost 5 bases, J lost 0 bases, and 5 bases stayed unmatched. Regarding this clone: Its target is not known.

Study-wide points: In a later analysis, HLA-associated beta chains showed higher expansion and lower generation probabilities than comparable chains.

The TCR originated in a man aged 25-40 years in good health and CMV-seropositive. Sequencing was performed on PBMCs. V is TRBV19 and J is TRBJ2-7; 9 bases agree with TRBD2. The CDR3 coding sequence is TGTGCCAGTAGTTTAGCGGGAGCGATCTCCTACGAGCAGTACTTC. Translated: CASSLAGAISYEQYF. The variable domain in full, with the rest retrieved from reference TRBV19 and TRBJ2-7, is DGGITQSPKYLFRKEGQNVTLSCEQNLNHDAMYWYRQDPGQGLRLIYYSQIVNDFQKGDIAEGYSVSREKKESFPLTVTSAQKNPTAFYLCASSLAGAISYEQYFGPGTRLTVT.